This entry features one T cell receptor (beta chain) sequence. CDR3 length equals 13 residues. CDR1 is SGDLS, CDR2 YYNGEE, per germline. The V gene lost 1 base and the J gene lost 4 bases, with 6 bases spanning the gap. The data originate from a study of blood T cell repertoires in COVID-19. Study context: Some COVID-19 samples were acute and others convalescent; all came from the United States, Italy and Spain. PBMCs, B-cell-depleted T cells, or T cells provided the cDNA or gDNA that made up the material.

Original data processing: Reference gene primers were amplified, and this amplification served to estimate nucleated cell counts. The assay was immunoSEQ multiplex PCR, and TCRdb's table has in-frame clones only and misses some. V and J calls and clone size come straight from that table; D and trimming were deduced from the DNA. The table lists over 60,000 clones, approximately 89% of them singletons. The chain recombines TRBV9 with TRBJ1-5, with a tentative D call TRBD1 (6 bases). This TCR came from a man at least 80 years old with acute or convalescent COVID-19. The specimen was peripheral blood. CDR3 in DNA: TGTGCCAGCAGCGTAACAGGGAATCAGCCCCAGCATTTT. Protein product: CASSVTGNQPQHF.